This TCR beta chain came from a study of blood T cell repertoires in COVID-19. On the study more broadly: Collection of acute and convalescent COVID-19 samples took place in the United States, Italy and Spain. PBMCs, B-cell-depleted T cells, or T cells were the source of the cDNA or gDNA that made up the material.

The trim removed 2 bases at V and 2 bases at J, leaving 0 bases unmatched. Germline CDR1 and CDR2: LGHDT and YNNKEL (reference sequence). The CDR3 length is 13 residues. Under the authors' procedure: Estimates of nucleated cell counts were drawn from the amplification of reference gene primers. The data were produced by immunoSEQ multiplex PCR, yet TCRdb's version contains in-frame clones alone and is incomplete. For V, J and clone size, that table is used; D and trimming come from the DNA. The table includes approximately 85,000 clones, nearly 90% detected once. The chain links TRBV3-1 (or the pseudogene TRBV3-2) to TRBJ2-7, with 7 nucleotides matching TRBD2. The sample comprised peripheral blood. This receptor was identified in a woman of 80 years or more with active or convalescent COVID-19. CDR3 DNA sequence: TGTGCCAGCAGCCAACGGGAGGCCTACGAGCAGTACTTC. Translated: CASSQREAYEQYF.